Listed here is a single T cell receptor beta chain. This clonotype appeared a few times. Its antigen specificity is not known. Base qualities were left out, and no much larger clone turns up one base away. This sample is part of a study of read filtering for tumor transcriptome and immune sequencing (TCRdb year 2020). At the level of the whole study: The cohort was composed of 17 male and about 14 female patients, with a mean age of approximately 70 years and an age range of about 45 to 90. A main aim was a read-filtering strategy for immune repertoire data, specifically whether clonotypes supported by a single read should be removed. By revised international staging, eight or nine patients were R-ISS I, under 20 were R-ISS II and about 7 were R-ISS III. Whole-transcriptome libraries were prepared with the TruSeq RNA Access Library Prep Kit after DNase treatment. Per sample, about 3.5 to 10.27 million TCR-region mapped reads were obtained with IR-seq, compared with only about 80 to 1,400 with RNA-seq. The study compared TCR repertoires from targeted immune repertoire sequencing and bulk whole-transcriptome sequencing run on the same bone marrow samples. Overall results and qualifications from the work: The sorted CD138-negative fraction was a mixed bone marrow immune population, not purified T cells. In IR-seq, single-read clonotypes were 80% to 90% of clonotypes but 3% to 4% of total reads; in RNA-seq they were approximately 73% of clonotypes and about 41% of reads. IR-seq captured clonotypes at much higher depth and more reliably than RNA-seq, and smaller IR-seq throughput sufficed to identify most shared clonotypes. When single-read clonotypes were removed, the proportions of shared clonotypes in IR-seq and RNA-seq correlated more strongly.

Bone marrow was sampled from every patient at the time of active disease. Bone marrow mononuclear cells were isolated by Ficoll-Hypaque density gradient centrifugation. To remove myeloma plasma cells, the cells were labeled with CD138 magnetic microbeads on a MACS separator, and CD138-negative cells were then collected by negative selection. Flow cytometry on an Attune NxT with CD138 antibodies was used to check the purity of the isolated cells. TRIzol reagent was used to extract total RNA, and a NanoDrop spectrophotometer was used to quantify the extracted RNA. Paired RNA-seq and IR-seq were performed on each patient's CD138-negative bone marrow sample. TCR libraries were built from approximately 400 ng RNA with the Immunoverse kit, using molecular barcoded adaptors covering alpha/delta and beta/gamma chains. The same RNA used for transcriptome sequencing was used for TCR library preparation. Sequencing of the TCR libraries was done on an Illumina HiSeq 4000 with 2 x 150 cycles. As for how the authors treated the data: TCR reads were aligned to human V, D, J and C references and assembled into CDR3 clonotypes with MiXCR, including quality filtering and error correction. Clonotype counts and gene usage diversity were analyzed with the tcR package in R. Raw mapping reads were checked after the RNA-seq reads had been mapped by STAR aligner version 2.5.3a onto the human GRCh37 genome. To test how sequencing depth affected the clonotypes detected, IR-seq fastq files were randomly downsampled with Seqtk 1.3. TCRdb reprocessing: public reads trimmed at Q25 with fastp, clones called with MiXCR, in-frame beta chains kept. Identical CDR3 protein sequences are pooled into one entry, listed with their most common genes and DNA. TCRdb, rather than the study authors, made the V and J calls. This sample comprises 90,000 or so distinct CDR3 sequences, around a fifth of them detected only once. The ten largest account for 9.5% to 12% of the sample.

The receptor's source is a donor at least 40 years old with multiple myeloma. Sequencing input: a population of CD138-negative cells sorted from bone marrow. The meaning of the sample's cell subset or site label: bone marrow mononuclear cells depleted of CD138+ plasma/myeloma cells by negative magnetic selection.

CDR3 region: CSARFPYEQYF. The bases read TGCAGTGCTAGGTTTCCCTACGAGCAGTACTTC. The V and J genes are TRBV20-1 and TRBJ2-7; the D gene remains uncertain. The CDR3 holds 11 amino acids from the cysteine to the phenylalanine. Only CDR3 DNA remains: 33 bases, in frame from the first base. Deletion took 3 bases off V and 2 bases off J, with a span of 5 bases between the germline ends. The germline V gene (reference sequence) provides CDR1 DFQATT and CDR2 SNEGSKA.